Reported below is one T cell receptor beta chain. Per the germline V gene, CDR1 is SGHDT and CDR2 is YYEEEE. The CDR3 is 12 residues long. Trimming took off 1 base at V and 5 bases at J, with 4 bases between the two ends. RNA extraction was followed by reverse transcription into cDNA, which acted as the sequencing template. Sequencing was performed with immunoSEQ multiplex PCR; in TCRdb, only in-frame clones are kept and a portion is missing. The data show approximately 180,000 clones, roughly 66% seen once. These data come from a study of CD8+ T cells in alopecia areata. The starting material was CD8+ T cells sorted from blood, obtained at week 0. The gene calls are TRBV5-6 and TRBJ2-1, with D unresolved. The origin of this receptor is a human donor with alopecia areata. This CDR3 is CASSLTHNEQFF. In DNA, the CDR3 is TGTGCCAGCAGCTTGACGCACAATGAGCAGTTCTTC.